One and the same sample provided the 31 T cell receptor beta chains below, sequenced in a study of response to subunit inactivated influenza vaccine. TCRdb ran MiXCR on the RT-PCR reads and lists one entry per CDR3 protein. Among about 570,000 distinct CDR3 sequences listed, 10% to 12% were seen once. The same sample was also studied in work on T cells expressing NK-cell markers. This second study notes: cDNA encoding TCR beta was synthesized via 5'RACE template switching incorporating UMIs.

The material was PBMCs from blood, obtained on the day of vaccination. These receptor sequences come from a man aged 50 or older who received an inactivated influenza vaccine.

This clonotype has at least ten counts. The V and J genes are TRBV5-1 and TRBJ2-4, with D perhaps matching TRBD1 (6 bases). Trimming left V 3 bases short and J 7 bases short, with 14 bases between. Germline V gives CDR1 SGHRS, CDR2 YFSETQ. The CDR3 has 14 amino acids. The CDR3 DNA is TGCGCCAGCAGCTCACAGGGTTTCAATAACATTCAGTACTTC. It specifies CASSSQGFNNIQYF.

This clonotype showed up many times. The V and J genes are TRBV12-3 or TRBV12-4 and TRBJ2-1; D is uncertain. V dropped 6 bases and J dropped 0 bases, with 6 bases sitting between them. The CDR3 is 13 residues long. The CDR3 here is CASRGDSYNEQFF. The CDR3 coding sequence is TGTGCCAGCAGAGGTGACTCCTACAATGAGCAGTTCTTC.

This clonotype was counted a few times. The V call is TRBV3-1, the J call TRBJ1-4; no firm D call. Trimming removed 8 bases at V and 7 bases at J, with 23 bases between. Per the germline V gene, CDR1 is LGHDT and CDR2 is YNNKEL (reference sequence). This CDR3 is built from 16 residues. The CDR3 reads CASGNTRRPRTEKLFF. CDR3 DNA: TGTGCCAGCGGTAATACCCGCCGCCCCCGAACTGAAAAACTGTTTTTT.

This clonotype was seen a handful of times. This chain links TRBV4-3 with TRBJ2-7; 8 bases line up with TRBD1. The CDR3 runs 15 residues. J lost 6 bases, V lost 7 bases, and 14 bases had no gene match. Germline V CDR1 and CDR2: LGHNA, YSLEER. CDR3 loop: CASILLQGARREQYF. The DNA for the CDR3 is TGCGCCAGCATCCTTCTGCAGGGGGCCCGTCGCGAGCAGTACTTC.

The chain has TRBV28 and TRBJ1-5; 8 nucleotides align to TRBD1. This CDR3 comprises 15 residues. The V segment lost 6 bases and the J segment 2 bases; nucleotides outside the gene matches: 6. CDR1 and CDR2 (germline): MDHEN, SYDVKM. The CDR3 bases are TGTGCCAGCAGCCTGTTGACAGGGGGCAATCAGCCCCAGCATTTT. Translated, it gives CASSLLTGGNQPQHF.

This clonotype was seen more than once but under ten times. The chain recombines TRBV12-3 or TRBV12-4 with TRBJ1-5, with a weak D call TRBD1 (6 bases). CDR3 size: 13 residues. Deletions cut 5 bases from V and 6 bases from J, with 11 bases between. This CDR3 is CASSNRVTQPQHF. The CDR3 DNA reads as TGTGCCAGCAGTAACAGGGTTACTCAGCCCCAGCATTTT.

The rearrangement uses TRBV12-3 or TRBV12-4 and TRBJ2-1; 7 positions match TRBD2. V dropped 3 bases and J dropped 10; count of bases not matched to a gene: 12. CDR3 length: 15 residues. In DNA, the CDR3 is TGTGCCAGCAGTTTCTCCGACAGTGGGGGGGTGGAGCAGTTCTTC. This sequence encodes CASSFSDSGGVEQFF.

V is TRBV6-2 or TRBV6-3 and J is TRBJ2-7; TRBD1 aligns across 10 bases. Germline V gives CDR1 MNHEY, CDR2 SVGEGT. V dropped 5 bases and J dropped 5; count of bases not matched to a gene: 9. The CDR3 extends over 15 amino acids. CDR3 residues: CASSSYRDRGNEQYF. DNA for the CDR3: TGTGCCAGCAGTAGCTACCGGGACAGGGGCAACGAGCAGTACTTC.

This clonotype has a handful of counts. This CDR3 reads CASSSGQGSPGELFF. CDR3 nucleotide sequence: TGCGCCAGCAGCTCCGGACAGGGAAGTCCCGGGGAGCTGTTTTTT. V is TRBV5-1 and J is TRBJ2-2; 8 bases are a match to TRBD1. V lost 3 bases and J lost 6; bases outside the gene matches: 7. Germline V lookup: CDR1 SGHRS, CDR2 YFSETQ. This CDR3 spans 15 amino acids.

Only a few counts were recorded for this clonotype. The chain recombines TRBV4-1 with TRBJ1-2, with 8 bases matching TRBD1. Germline V gene lookup returns CDR1 MGHRA and CDR2 YSYEKL. V shed 2 bases and J 4 bases; nucleotides not matched to a gene: 6. This CDR3 region has 15 residues. The CDR3 nucleotides are TGCGCCAGCAGCCAACAGGGGGCGCAAGGCTATGGCTACACCTTC. It is translated as CASSQQGAQGYGYTF.

This clonotype was found a few times. The chain is built from TRBV12-3 or TRBV12-4 and TRBJ2-3; D is undetermined. This CDR3 spans 14 amino acids. V shed 3 bases and J shed 1 base, with 8 bases lying between them. The CDR3 nucleotides are TGTGCCAGCAGTTTCCGTGTTGGCACAGATACGCAGTATTTT. Protein sequence: CASSFRVGTDTQYF.

The genes are TRBV6-1 and TRBJ1-2, with 9 bases identical to TRBD1. With V trimmed by 5 bases and J by 6 bases, 13 bases remained unmatched. The CDR3 consists of 16 residues. CDR1 is MNHNS, CDR2 SASEGT, per germline. This CDR3 reads CASSLSPGTGFDGYTF. The CDR3 region has the DNA TGTGCCAGCAGTCTATCCCCCGGGACAGGGTTCGATGGCTACACCTTC.

This clonotype has ten or more counts. The chain is built from TRBV24-1 and TRBJ1-3; D is ambiguous. The CDR3 contains 14 residues. The germline V gene encodes CDR1 KGHDR and CDR2 SFDVKD. The V and J ends lost 4 bases and 1 base respectively, with 7 bases between them. The CDR3 DNA reads TGTGCCACCAGTGAGGGAGGGTCTGGAAACACCATATATTTT. This encodes CATSEGGSGNTIYF.

V and J are TRBV5-1 and TRBJ2-7; 8 bases match TRBD2. The CDR3 totals 15 residues. CDR1 is SGHRS and CDR2 is YFSETQ in the germline V gene. The junction had 7 bases not matched to a gene; V was cut back by 4 bases and J by 1 base. CDR3 region: CASSPGAGGSYEQYF. CDR3 bases: TGCGCCAGCAGCCCGGGGGCGGGAGGTTCCTACGAGCAGTACTTC.

DNA of the CDR3: TGTGCCAGCAGCACCATACAGCCCTCTGGGGCCAACGTCCTGACTTTC. Its translation is CASSTIQPSGANVLTF. The genes are TRBV28 and TRBJ2-6; D is uncertain. CDR1 is MDHEN, CDR2 SYDVKM, per germline. Trimming pared 6 bases from V and 0 bases from J, leaving 12 bases between. The CDR3 extends over 16 amino acids.

A few counts support this clonotype. The chain carries TRBV4-3 and TRBJ2-7; 9 nucleotides agree with TRBD2. In germline, CDR1 is LGHNA, CDR2 YSLEER. The CDR3 is made up of 15 amino acids. The J segment lost 3 bases and the V segment lost 2 bases, leaving 5 bases of the junction unmatched. CDR3 region: CASSQRREGGYEQYF. The DNA of the CDR3 is TGCGCCAGCAGCCAACGGCGGGAGGGTGGCTACGAGCAGTACTTC.

This clonotype was observed a few times. The rearrangement joins TRBV2 to TRBJ1-6; D gene uncertain. The CDR3 extends over 11 amino acids. V was trimmed by 1 base and J by 14 bases, leaving 6 bases between them. CDR1 is SNHLY, CDR2 FYNNEI, per germline. CDR3 in amino acids: CASSEDLALHF. CDR3 bases: TGTGCCAGCAGTGAAGACCTGGCCCTCCACTTT. The complete variable domain, with remaining parts taken from reference TRBV2 and TRBJ1-6, reads EPEVTQTPSHQVTQMGQEVILRCVPISNHLYFYWYRQILGQKVEFLVSFYNNEISEKSEIFDDQFSVERPDGSNFTLKIRSTKLEDSAMYFCASSEDLALHFGNGTRLTVT.

The chain couples TRBV7-2 to TRBJ2-1; 11 positions match TRBD2. The CDR3 consists of 16 residues. CDR1 is SGHTA, CDR2 FQGNSA, per germline. Unmatched junction bases numbered 8, after V lost 5 bases and J lost 5 bases. The CDR3 DNA reads as TGTGCCAGCAGCAGAAACCTAGCGGGAGGCGACAATGAGCAGTTCTTC. Translated: CASSRNLAGGDNEQFF.

This clonotype turned up a few times. This rearrangement joins TRBV29-1 to TRBJ2-1, with TRBD1 identical over 7 bases. Germline lookup yields CDR1 SQVTM and CDR2 ANQGSEA. The CDR3 consists of 13 residues. Trimming removed 5 bases from V and 12 bases from J; junction bases left unmatched: 13. The CDR3 bases are TGCAGCGTTAGGAGAGACAGGGAAGGGATGCAGTTCTTC. Protein product: CSVRRDREGMQFF.

The V gene is TRBV5-5, the J gene TRBJ2-3; D ambiguous. The CDR3 sequence is 15 residues long. Germline loops: CDR1 SGHKS, CDR2 YYEKEE (reference sequence). V shed 0 bases and J shed 2 bases, with 10 bases lying between them. CDR3 nucleotide sequence: TGTGCCAGCAGCTTGGCCCAAGGACCCACAGATACGCAGTATTTT. The encoded protein is CASSLAQGPTDTQYF.

This clonotype was recorded many times. The V gene is TRBV12-3 or TRBV12-4, the J gene TRBJ2-1; D remains unclear. The CDR3 has 13 amino acids. The V end lost 6 bases, the J end lost 5 bases, and 11 bases lay between the germline ends. Here the CDR3 reads CASSSGRDNEQFF. The CDR3 DNA reads as TGTGCCAGCAGCTCCGGACGGGACAATGAGCAGTTCTTC.

The DNA for the CDR3 is TGTGCCAGCTCACCACCGAGACCGCCGGATACGCAGTATTTT. Protein: CASSPPRPPDTQYF. The chain is built from TRBV18 and TRBJ2-3; no definite D call. Germline V gene lookup returns CDR1 KGHSH and CDR2 LQKENI. V lost 0 bases and J lost 6, with 10 bases in between. The CDR3 totals 14 residues.

There are a few counts of this clonotype. The rearrangement links TRBV7-6 to TRBJ2-1, with TRBD1 identical over 8 bases. Germline CDR1 SGHVS, CDR2 FNYEAQ. This CDR3 spans 14 amino acids. The J segment lost 8 bases and the V segment lost 4 bases, leaving 7 bases of the junction unmatched. CDR3: CASSWPTGVDEQFF. As DNA, the CDR3 is TGTGCCAGCAGCTGGCCGACAGGGGTTGATGAGCAGTTCTTC.

The rearrangement uses TRBV11-2 and TRBJ2-1, with 7 bases lining up with TRBD1. Germline CDR1 is SGHAT and CDR2 is FQNNGV. The CDR3 spans 18 residues. V shed 3 bases, J shed 0 bases, and the junction held 11 bases outside the gene matches. The CDR3, as DNA: TGTGCCAGCAGCTTCCCCACCGGGACAGATATCTCCTACAATGAGCAGTTCTTC. It encodes CASSFPTGTDISYNEQFF.

The V call is TRBV27, the J call TRBJ2-3, with 8 bases lining up with TRBD1. The CDR3 is made up of 15 amino acids. The germline V gene encodes CDR1 MNHEY and CDR2 SMNVEV (reference sequence). J was trimmed by 2 bases and V by 7 bases; bases with no gene match: 8. The DNA of the CDR3 is TGTGCCAGCATCGAGGGACAGGAAAACACAGATACGCAGTATTTT. Amino acid sequence: CASIEGQENTDTQYF.

The gene calls are TRBV7-2 and TRBJ2-6; D is possibly TRBD1 (5 bases). There are 15 residues in the CDR3. V lost 5 bases and J lost 3, with 11 bases in between. Germline assignment: CDR1 SGHTA and CDR2 FQGNSA. The CDR3 loop reads CASSRGHVGANVLTF. The CDR3 nucleotides are TGTGCCAGCAGCAGAGGACATGTTGGGGCCAACGTCCTGACTTTC.

V usage is TRBV29-1 and J usage is TRBJ2-1; 11 bases line up with TRBD2. The CDR3 runs to 14 residues. Losses at the gene ends were 3 bases for V and 3 bases for J; bases not matched to a gene: 1. Germline V gives CDR1 SQVTM, CDR2 ANQGSEA. CDR3 nucleotides: TGCAGCGTTGACGGGACTAGCGGCTACAATGAGCAGTTCTTC. It encodes CSVDGTSGYNEQFF.

The chain has TRBV7-9 and TRBJ2-3; TRBD2 aligns across 7 bases. Germline V gene data show CDR1 as SEHNR and CDR2 as FQNEAQ (reference sequence). With V trimmed by 11 bases and J by 1 base, 3 bases remained unmatched. There are 12 residues in the CDR3. DNA for the CDR3: TGTGCCGGGGGGGTTGGCACAGATACGCAGTATTTT. This translates into CAGGVGTDTQYF.

The chain is built from TRBV15 and TRBJ2-7; no firm D call. The germline V gene encodes CDR1 LNHNV and CDR2 YYDKDF (reference sequence). V dropped 2 bases and J dropped 4 bases, with 12 bases sitting between them. CDR3 length equals 14 residues. The CDR3 here is CATSRQSGGYEQYF. DNA for the CDR3: TGTGCCACCAGCAGACAATCGGGCGGATACGAGCAGTACTTC.

This CDR3 is CASSPPVFLAGGTGELFF. The CDR3 bases are TGTGCCAGCAGTCCCCCCGTTTTTCTAGCGGGAGGGACCGGGGAGCTGTTTTTT. The chain joins TRBV12-3 or TRBV12-4 to TRBJ2-2; 12 bases are shared with TRBD2. This CDR3 has 18 amino acids. The J segment lost 5 bases and the V segment lost 5 bases, leaving 12 bases of the junction unmatched.

V and J are TRBV20-1 and TRBJ2-5; 7 bases map to TRBD2. Germline V lookup: CDR1 DFQATT, CDR2 SNEGSKA (reference sequence). J lost 5 bases, V lost 6 bases, and 6 bases had no gene match. The CDR3 extends over 12 amino acids. The CDR3 here is CSASGLVETQYF. The CDR3 DNA sequence: TGCAGTGCCTCTGGACTAGTCGAGACCCAGTACTTC.